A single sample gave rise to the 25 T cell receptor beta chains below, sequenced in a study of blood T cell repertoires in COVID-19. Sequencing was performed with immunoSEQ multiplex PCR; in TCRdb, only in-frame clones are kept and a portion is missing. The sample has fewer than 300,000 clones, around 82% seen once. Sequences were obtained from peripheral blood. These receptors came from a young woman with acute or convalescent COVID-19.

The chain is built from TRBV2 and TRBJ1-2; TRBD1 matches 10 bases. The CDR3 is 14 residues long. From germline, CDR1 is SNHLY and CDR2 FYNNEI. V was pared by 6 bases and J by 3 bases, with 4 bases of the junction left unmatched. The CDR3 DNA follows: TGTGCCAGCAGCATCGGACAGGGGGACTATGGCTACACCTTC. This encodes CASSIGQGDYGYTF.

The CDR3 sequence: CASRHATGIDYEQYF. The CDR3, as DNA: TGTGCCAGCAGACACGCGACAGGGATTGACTACGAGCAGTACTTC. V and J are TRBV2 and TRBJ2-7, with 7 positions matching TRBD1. The trim removed 6 bases at V and 3 bases at J, leaving 11 bases unmatched. The length of the CDR3 is 15 residues. Germline values: CDR1 SNHLY, CDR2 FYNNEI.

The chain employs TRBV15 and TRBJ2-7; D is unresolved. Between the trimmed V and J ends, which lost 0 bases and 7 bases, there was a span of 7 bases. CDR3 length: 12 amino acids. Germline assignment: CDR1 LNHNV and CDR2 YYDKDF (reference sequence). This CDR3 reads CATSRDPPEQYF. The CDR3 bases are TGTGCCACCAGCAGAGATCCCCCGGAGCAGTACTTC.

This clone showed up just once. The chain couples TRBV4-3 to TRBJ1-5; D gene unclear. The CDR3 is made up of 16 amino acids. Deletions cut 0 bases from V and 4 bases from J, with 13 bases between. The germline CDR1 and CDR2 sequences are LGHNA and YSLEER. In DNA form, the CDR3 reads TGCGCCAGCAGCCAAGACTGGCAGTCTGTAAATCAGCCCCAGCATTTT. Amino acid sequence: CASSQDWQSVNQPQHF.

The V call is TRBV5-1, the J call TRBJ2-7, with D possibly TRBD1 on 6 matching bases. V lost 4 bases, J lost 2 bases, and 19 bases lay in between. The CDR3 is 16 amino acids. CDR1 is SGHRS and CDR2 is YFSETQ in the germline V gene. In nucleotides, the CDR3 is TGCGCCAGCAGCCTGATTGGGACACCGTCCCCCTACGAGCAGTACTTC. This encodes CASSLIGTPSPYEQYF.

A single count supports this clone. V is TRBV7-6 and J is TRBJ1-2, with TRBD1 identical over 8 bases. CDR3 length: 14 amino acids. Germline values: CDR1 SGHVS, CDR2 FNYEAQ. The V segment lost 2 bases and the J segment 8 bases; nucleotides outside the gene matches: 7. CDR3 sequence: CASSLLGQVSGYTF. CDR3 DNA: TGTGCCAGCAGCTTACTGGGACAGGTATCCGGCTACACCTTC.

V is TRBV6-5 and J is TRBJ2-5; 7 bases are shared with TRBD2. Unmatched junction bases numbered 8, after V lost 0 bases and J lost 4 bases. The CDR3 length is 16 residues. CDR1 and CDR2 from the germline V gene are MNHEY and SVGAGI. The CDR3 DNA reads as TGTGCCAGCAGTTACTCTCCTAGCGGCCTTGGAGAGACCCAGTACTTC. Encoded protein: CASSYSPSGLGETQYF.

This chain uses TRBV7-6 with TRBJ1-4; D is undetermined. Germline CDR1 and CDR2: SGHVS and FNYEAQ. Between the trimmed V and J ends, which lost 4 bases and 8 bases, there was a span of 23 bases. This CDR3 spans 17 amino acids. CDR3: CASSYSRSGGGREKLFF. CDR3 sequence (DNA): TGTGCCAGCAGCTATTCGCGTTCTGGAGGTGGTCGGGAAAAACTGTTTTTT.

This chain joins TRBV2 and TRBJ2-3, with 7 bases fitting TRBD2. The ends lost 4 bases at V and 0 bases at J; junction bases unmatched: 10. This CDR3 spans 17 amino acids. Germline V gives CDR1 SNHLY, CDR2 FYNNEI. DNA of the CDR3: TGTGCCAGCAGTGCGGAGGCACTAGCGACTAGCACAGATACGCAGTATTTT. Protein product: CASSAEALATSTDTQYF.

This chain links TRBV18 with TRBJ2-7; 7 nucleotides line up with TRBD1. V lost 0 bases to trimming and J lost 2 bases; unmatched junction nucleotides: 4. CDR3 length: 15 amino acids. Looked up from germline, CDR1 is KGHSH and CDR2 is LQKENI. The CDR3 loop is CASSPPTGVTYEQYF. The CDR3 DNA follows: TGTGCCAGCTCACCACCAACAGGGGTGACCTACGAGCAGTACTTC.

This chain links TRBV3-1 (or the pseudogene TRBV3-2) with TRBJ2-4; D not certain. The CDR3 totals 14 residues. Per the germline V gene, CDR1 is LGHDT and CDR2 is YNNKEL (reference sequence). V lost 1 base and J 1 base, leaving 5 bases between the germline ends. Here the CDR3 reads CASSQAEAKNIQYF. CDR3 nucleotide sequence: TGTGCCAGCAGCCAAGCGGAGGCCAAAAACATTCAGTACTTC.

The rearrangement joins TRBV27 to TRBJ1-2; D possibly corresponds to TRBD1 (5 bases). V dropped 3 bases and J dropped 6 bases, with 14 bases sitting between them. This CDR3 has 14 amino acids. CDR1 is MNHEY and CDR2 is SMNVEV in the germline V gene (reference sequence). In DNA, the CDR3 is TGTGCCAGCAGTTTTCTGGCAGGGTCCCATGGCTACACCTTC. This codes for CASSFLAGSHGYTF.

For the CDR3, the DNA is TGTGCCAGCAGCCAAGGGGGCGGAAACACCATATATTTT. It yields the protein CASSQGGGNTIYF. This sequence joins TRBV3-1 (or the pseudogene TRBV3-2) and TRBJ1-3, with D perhaps TRBD1 (5 bases). CDR3 size: 13 residues. Germline V gene lookup returns CDR1 LGHDT and CDR2 YNNKEL (reference sequence). The ends were cut back, 1 base at V and 4 bases at J, with 5 bases in the middle.

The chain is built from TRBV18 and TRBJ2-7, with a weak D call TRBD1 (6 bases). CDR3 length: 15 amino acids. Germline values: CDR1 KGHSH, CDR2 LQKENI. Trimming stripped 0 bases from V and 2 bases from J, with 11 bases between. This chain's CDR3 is CASSPPQGRTYEQYF. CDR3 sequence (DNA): TGTGCCAGCTCACCACCCCAGGGGAGAACCTACGAGCAGTACTTC.

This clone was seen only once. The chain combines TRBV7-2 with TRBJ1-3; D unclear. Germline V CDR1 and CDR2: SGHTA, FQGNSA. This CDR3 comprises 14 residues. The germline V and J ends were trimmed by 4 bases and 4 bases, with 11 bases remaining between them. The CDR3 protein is CASSSVRGGNTIYF. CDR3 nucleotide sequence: TGTGCCAGCAGCTCCGTCAGAGGGGGAAACACCATATATTTT.

The chain's CDR3 is CASSPRTGRETQYF. The CDR3 nucleotides read TGTGCCAGCAGCCCTAGGACAGGGCGAGAGACCCAGTACTTC. J is TRBJ2-5 and V is TRBV7-2; TRBD1 agrees at 8 bases. The CDR3 runs 14 residues. The V segment lost 5 bases and the J segment 4 bases; nucleotides outside the gene matches: 6. The germline V gene encodes CDR1 SGHTA and CDR2 FQGNSA.

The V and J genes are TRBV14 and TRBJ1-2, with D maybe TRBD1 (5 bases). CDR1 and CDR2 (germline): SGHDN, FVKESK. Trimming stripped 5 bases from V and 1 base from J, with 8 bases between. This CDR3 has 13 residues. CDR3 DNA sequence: TGTGCCAGCAGCTTGGGGGGTAACTATGGCTACACCTTC. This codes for CASSLGGNYGYTF.

The CDR3 DNA reads TGCGCCAGCAGCCAAGATCGGGCCAGCGGGTCCTACAATGAGCAGTTCTTC. This translates into CASSQDRASGSYNEQFF. The rearrangement joins TRBV4-3 to TRBJ2-1; maybe TRBD2 (6 bases). Germline loops: CDR1 LGHNA, CDR2 YSLEER. The CDR3 is 17 amino acids. V dropped 0 bases and J dropped 1 base, with 13 bases sitting between them.

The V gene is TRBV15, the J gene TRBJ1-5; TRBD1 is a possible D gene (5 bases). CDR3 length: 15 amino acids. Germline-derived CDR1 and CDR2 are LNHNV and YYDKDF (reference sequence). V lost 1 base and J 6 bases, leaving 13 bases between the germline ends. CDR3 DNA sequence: TGTGCCACCAGCAGAGTACAGTGGGGCGGTCAGCCCCAGCATTTT. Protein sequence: CATSRVQWGGQPQHF. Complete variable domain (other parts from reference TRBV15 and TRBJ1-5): DAMVIQNPRYQVTQFGKPVTLSCSQTLNHNVMYWYQQKSSQAPKLLFHYYDKDFNNEADTPDNFQSRRPNTSFCFLDIRSPGLGDTAMYLCATSRVQWGGQPQHFGDGTRLSIL.

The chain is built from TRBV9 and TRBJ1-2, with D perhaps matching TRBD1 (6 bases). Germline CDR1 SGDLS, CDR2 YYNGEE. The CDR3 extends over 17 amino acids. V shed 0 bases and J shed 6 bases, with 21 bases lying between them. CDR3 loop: CASSVGGTPQGRDGYTF. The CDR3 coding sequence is TGTGCCAGCAGCGTAGGGGGTACGCCACAGGGTAGGGATGGCTACACCTTC.

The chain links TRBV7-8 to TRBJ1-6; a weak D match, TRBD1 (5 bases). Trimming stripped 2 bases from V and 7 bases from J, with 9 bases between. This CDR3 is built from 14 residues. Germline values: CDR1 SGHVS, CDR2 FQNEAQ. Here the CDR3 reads CASSLKRQNSPLHF. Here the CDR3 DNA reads TGTGCCAGCAGCTTAAAGAGACAGAATTCACCCCTCCACTTT.

The DNA of the CDR3 is TGCGCCAGCAGCCCCGGACAGGGAGACTATGGCTACACCTTC. Its translation is CASSPGQGDYGYTF. This chain connects TRBV4-3 to TRBJ1-2, with 8 bases identical to TRBD1. V shed 4 bases, J shed 3 bases, and the junction held 4 bases outside the gene matches. Germline V lookup: CDR1 LGHNA, CDR2 YSLEER. CDR3 length: 14 amino acids.

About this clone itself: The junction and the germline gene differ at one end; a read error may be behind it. As DNA, the CDR3 is TGTGCCAGCAGTCCAAAAAGCGGGAGCGCCTACAATGGGCAGTTCTTC. Protein sequence: CASSPKSGSAYNGQFF. J is TRBJ2-1 and V is TRBV27; 8 bases agree with TRBD2. Germline CDR1 MNHEY, CDR2 SMNVEV (reference sequence). The CDR3 sequence is 16 residues long.

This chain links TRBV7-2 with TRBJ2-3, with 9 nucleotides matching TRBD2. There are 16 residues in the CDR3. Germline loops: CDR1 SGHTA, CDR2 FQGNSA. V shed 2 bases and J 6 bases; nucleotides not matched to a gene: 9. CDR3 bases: TGTGCCAGCAGCTTAATTCAAGTAGCGGGAGCGGATACGCAGTATTTT. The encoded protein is CASSLIQVAGADTQYF.

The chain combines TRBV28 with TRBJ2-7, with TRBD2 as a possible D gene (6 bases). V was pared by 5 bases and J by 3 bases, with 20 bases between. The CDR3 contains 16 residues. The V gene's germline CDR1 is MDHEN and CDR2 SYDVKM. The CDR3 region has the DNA TGTGCCAGCAGTCCGGGACTCTCTTCAGACTACTACGAGCAGTACTTC. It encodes CASSPGLSSDYYEQYF. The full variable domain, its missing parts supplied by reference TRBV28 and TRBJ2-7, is DVKVTQSSRYLVKRTGEKVFLECVQDMDHENMFWYRQDPGLGLRLIYFSYDVKMKEKGDIPEGYSVSREKKERFSLILESASTNQTSMYLCASSPGLSSDYYEQYFGPGTRLTVT.